Each of the 21 T cell receptor beta chains below was sequenced from the same sample in a study of blood T cell repertoires in COVID-19. Sequencing used immunoSEQ multiplex PCR; TCRdb keeps in-frame clones, though not all of them. The sample includes over 120,000 clones, about 89% of them seen just once. Sequenced sample: peripheral blood. The receptors shown here come from a man in his sixties with active or convalescent COVID-19.

The chain's CDR3 is CASSQYRGSNQPQHF. The CDR3 nucleotides read TGTGCCAGCAGCCAGTACAGGGGAAGCAATCAGCCCCAGCATTTT. The chain couples TRBV7-2 to TRBJ1-5, with TRBD1 matching 7 bases. CDR1 and CDR2 (germline): SGHTA, FQGNSA. With V trimmed by 5 bases and J by 1 base, 5 bases remained unmatched. The CDR3 has 15 residues.

V usage is TRBV29-1 and J usage is TRBJ2-5; 15 bases agree with TRBD2. V lost 8 bases and J lost 9; bases outside the gene matches: 4. This CDR3 has 12 residues. The germline V gene encodes CDR1 SQVTM and CDR2 ANQGSEA. The CDR3 spells CSPRTSGGAQYF. DNA of the CDR3: TGCAGCCCCAGGACTAGCGGGGGGGCCCAGTACTTC.

The rearrangement uses TRBV7-9 and TRBJ2-1; 9 bases align to TRBD2. CDR3 length equals 19 residues. Germline V CDR1 and CDR2: SEHNR, FQNEAQ (reference sequence). The trim removed 3 bases at V and 0 bases at J, leaving 12 bases unmatched. DNA for the CDR3: TGTGCCAGCAGCTTCCCCCGAAGTAGCGGGGGATACTCCTACAATGAGCAGTTCTTC. This codes for CASSFPRSSGGYSYNEQFF.

V gene TRBV19 combines with J gene TRBJ1-5, with D maybe TRBD1 (5 bases). This CDR3 is 17 amino acids long. The V gene's germline CDR1 is LNHDA and CDR2 SQIVND (reference sequence). Trimming removed 6 bases from V and 7 bases from J, with 25 bases in between. CDR3: CASSPREGFNGIQPQHF. DNA for the CDR3: TGTGCCAGTAGCCCGCGGGAGGGGTTTAATGGGATACAGCCCCAGCATTTT. Complete variable domain (other parts from reference TRBV19 and TRBJ1-5): DGGITQSPKYLFRKEGQNVTLSCEQNLNHDAMYWYRQDPGQGLRLIYYSQIVNDFQKGDIAEGYSVSREKKESFPLTVTSAQKNPTAFYLCASSPREGFNGIQPQHFGDGTRLSIL.

The chain carries TRBV7-9 and TRBJ1-1, with D perhaps TRBD1 (5 bases). The length of the CDR3 is 14 residues. CDR1 and CDR2 from the germline V gene are SEHNR and FQNEAQ (reference sequence). V shed 5 bases and J shed 10 bases, with 20 bases lying between them. CDR3 sequence reads: CASSPQRGEVPAFF. DNA of the CDR3: TGTGCCAGCAGCCCTCAGCGGGGGGAGGTTCCAGCTTTCTTT.

This chain links TRBV29-1 with TRBJ1-1; 7 positions match TRBD1. This CDR3 spans 13 amino acids. The germline gives CDR1 SQVTM, CDR2 ANQGSEA. V was pared by 7 bases and J by 1 base, with 6 bases of the junction left unmatched. CDR3 in amino acids: CSGRGTENTEAFF. DNA for the CDR3: TGCAGCGGACGAGGGACAGAGAACACTGAAGCTTTCTTT. The whole variable domain, filled in from reference TRBV29-1 and TRBJ1-1, reads SAVISQKPSRDICQRGTSLTIQCQVDSQVTMMFWYRQQPGQSLTLIATANQGSEATYESGFVIDKFPISRPNLTFSTLTVSNMSPEDSSIYLCSGRGTENTEAFFGQGTRLTVV.

The V gene is TRBV7-9, the J gene TRBJ1-1, with D hard to call. Germline assignment: CDR1 SEHNR and CDR2 FQNEAQ (reference sequence). V was clipped by 0 bases and J by 5 bases, with 16 bases between them. CDR3 size: 16 residues. Here the CDR3 DNA reads TGTGCCAGCAGCTTAGCGGAGGGTCCCCTCGAGACTGAAGCTTTCTTT. Translation: CASSLAEGPLETEAFF.

V and J are TRBV6-5 and TRBJ2-2; possible D gene TRBD2, 6 bases. This CDR3 spans 14 amino acids. V was cut by 5 bases and J by 6 bases, with 13 bases left in between. The germline CDR1 and CDR2 sequences are MNHEY and SVGAGI. The CDR3 loop is CASSPEGRAGELFF. As DNA, the CDR3 is TGTGCCAGCAGTCCGGAGGGTCGGGCCGGGGAGCTGTTTTTT.

The V call is TRBV6-2 or TRBV6-3, the J call TRBJ1-5; TRBD1 might be the D (5 bases). Germline V gene data show CDR1 as MNHEY and CDR2 as SVGEGT. V was cut by 5 bases and J by 5 bases, with 10 bases left in between. The CDR3 runs 13 residues. CDR3 coding DNA: TGTGCCAGCAGTGGTCAGGGCTATCAGCCCCAGCATTTT. Translation: CASSGQGYQPQHF.

This chain links TRBV18 with TRBJ2-6, with TRBD1 matching over 10 bases. V trimming: 4 bases; J trimming: 2 bases; junction bases outside the gene matches: 8. This CDR3 has 18 residues. Germline-derived CDR1 and CDR2 are KGHSH and LQKENI. The CDR3 DNA reads TGTGCCAGCTCACAAGACAGGGGGCTTGTCGCTGGGGCCAACGTCCTGACTTTC. Its translation is CASSQDRGLVAGANVLTF.

Written as DNA, the CDR3 is TGTGCCAGTAGCCAATCTAGCGGGGAGGGTCACGAGACCCAGTACTTC. It translates to CASSQSSGEGHETQYF. The V and J genes are TRBV19 and TRBJ2-5; 9 bases are shared with TRBD2. In germline, CDR1 is LNHDA, CDR2 SQIVND (reference sequence). There are 16 residues in the CDR3. With 6 bases clipped from V and 5 bases from J, the junction kept 13 bases outside the gene matches.

The gene calls are TRBV28 and TRBJ1-5; D is perhaps TRBD1 (5 bases). This CDR3 is built from 18 residues. With 7 bases removed from V and 2 bases from J, the gap between germline ends came to 24 bases. Per the germline V gene, CDR1 is MDHEN and CDR2 is SYDVKM. CDR3 protein: CASTKRGRMTWGNQPQHF. CDR3 DNA: TGTGCCAGCACCAAGCGGGGACGGATGACTTGGGGCAATCAGCCCCAGCATTTT. Full variable domain (missing parts from reference TRBV28 and TRBJ1-5): DVKVTQSSRYLVKRTGEKVFLECVQDMDHENMFWYRQDPGLGLRLIYFSYDVKMKEKGDIPEGYSVSREKKERFSLILESASTNQTSMYLCASTKRGRMTWGNQPQHFGDGTRLSIL.

The V gene is TRBV5-1, the J gene TRBJ1-2, with D perhaps matching TRBD1 (5 bases). The CDR3 consists of 15 residues. V lost 0 bases to trimming and J lost 6 bases, with 15 bases between them. Germline CDR1 reads SGHRS; CDR2 reads YFSETQ. CDR3 DNA: TGCGCCAGCAGCTTGGCCGGGGATGGAGGGGATGGCTACACCTTC. This sequence encodes CASSLAGDGGDGYTF.

The chain links TRBV7-9 to TRBJ1-6; TRBD1 matches 8 bases. Germline loops: CDR1 SEHNR, CDR2 FQNEAQ (reference sequence). With V trimmed by 8 bases and J by 8 bases, 5 bases remained unmatched. The CDR3 loop spans 13 amino acids. This CDR3 reads CASLGTGDSPLHF. The CDR3 DNA is TGTGCCAGCCTCGGGACAGGAGATTCACCCCTCCACTTT. Variable domain in full (rest from reference TRBV7-9 and TRBJ1-6): DTGVSQNPRHKITKRGQNVTFRCDPISEHNRLYWYRQTLGQGPEFLTYFQNEAQLEKSRLLSDRFSAERPKGSFSTLEIQRTEQGDSAMYLCASLGTGDSPLHFGNGTRLTVT.

Concerning this clone itself: At one end the junction does not follow the germline gene, possibly because of a read error. The genes are TRBV15 and TRBJ1-5; D uncertain. CDR1 and CDR2 from the germline V gene are LNHNV and YYDKDF (reference sequence). There are 13 residues in the CDR3. This chain's CDR3 is CATSRAGKQPQHF. CDR3 DNA: TGTGCCACCAGCAGAGCAGGCAAACAGCCCCAGCATTTT.

J is TRBJ1-5 and V is TRBV5-1; D unclear. CDR1 SGHRS and CDR2 YFSETQ come from the germline V gene. V dropped 0 bases and J dropped 2 bases, with 9 bases sitting between them. The CDR3 loop spans 15 amino acids. CDR3 loop: CASSLVAGGNQPQHF. Here the CDR3 DNA reads TGCGCCAGCAGCTTGGTCGCGGGTGGCAATCAGCCCCAGCATTTT.

The rearrangement uses TRBV18 and TRBJ2-7; 8 bases agree with TRBD2. The germline gives CDR1 KGHSH, CDR2 LQKENI. The CDR3 covers 13 residues. The junction had 6 bases not matched to a gene; V was cut back by 5 bases and J by 6 bases. CDR3 DNA: TGTGCCAGCTCAGGGCGACTAGCGATCGAGCAGTACTTC. It codes for CASSGRLAIEQYF.

V is TRBV7-8 and J is TRBJ1-6; 9 nucleotides line up with TRBD1. The germline CDR1 and CDR2 sequences are SGHVS and FQNEAQ. The CDR3 consists of 19 residues. V shed 5 bases and J 7 bases; nucleotides not matched to a gene: 18. The CDR3, as DNA: TGTGCCAGCAGCCAAAGAACCATAACAGGGGGCTCCTTAAATTCACCCCTCCACTTT. As protein: CASSQRTITGGSLNSPLHF.

The chain couples TRBV5-5 to TRBJ1-2, with D possibly TRBD1 on 6 matching bases. Germline V gene lookup returns CDR1 SGHKS and CDR2 YYEKEE (reference sequence). Trimming shortened V by 4 bases and J by 2 bases, and 18 bases separated the two germline ends. The CDR3 contains 16 residues. In nucleotides, the CDR3 is TGTGCCAGCAGCGCGGGCCTCGCAGGGGTCAACTATGGCTACACCTTC. It translates to CASSAGLAGVNYGYTF.

The chain has TRBV5-6 and TRBJ2-3; tentative D call: TRBD1 (5 bases). Per the germline V gene, CDR1 is SGHDT and CDR2 is YYEEEE. V was cut by 5 bases and J by 1 base, with 14 bases left in between. CDR3 length: 15 amino acids. CDR3 in amino acids: CASRLRVHRTDTQYF. Written as DNA, the CDR3 is TGTGCCAGCAGGCTCAGGGTTCACCGCACAGATACGCAGTATTTT.

The rearrangement links TRBV7-3 to TRBJ2-5, with 12 positions matching TRBD2. The V gene's germline CDR1 is SGHTA and CDR2 FQGTGA. Trimming removed 1 base from V and 4 bases from J; junction bases left unmatched: 13. CDR3 length: 19 residues. Here the CDR3 DNA reads TGTGCCAGCAGCTTAATGGGGCTAGCGGGGGGGCCACAAGGAGAGACCCAGTACTTC. Encoded protein: CASSLMGLAGGPQGETQYF.